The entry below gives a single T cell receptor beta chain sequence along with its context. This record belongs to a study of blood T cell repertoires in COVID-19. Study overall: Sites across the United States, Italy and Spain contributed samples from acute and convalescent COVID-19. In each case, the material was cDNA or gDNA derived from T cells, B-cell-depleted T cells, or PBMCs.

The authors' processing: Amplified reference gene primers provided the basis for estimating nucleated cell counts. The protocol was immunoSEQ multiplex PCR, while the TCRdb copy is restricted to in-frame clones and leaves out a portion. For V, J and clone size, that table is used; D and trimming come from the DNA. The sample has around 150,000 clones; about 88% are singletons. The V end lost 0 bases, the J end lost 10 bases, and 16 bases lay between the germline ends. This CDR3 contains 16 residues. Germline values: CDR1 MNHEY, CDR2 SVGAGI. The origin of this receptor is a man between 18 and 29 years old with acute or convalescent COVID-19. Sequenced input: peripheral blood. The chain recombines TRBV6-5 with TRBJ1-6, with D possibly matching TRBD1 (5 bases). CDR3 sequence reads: CASSYSRSGARSPLHF. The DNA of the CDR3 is TGTGCCAGCAGTTACTCGAGGTCTGGGGCTCGGTCACCCCTCCACTTT.